Listed below are T cell receptor beta chains from one sample, sequenced in a study of control samples from healthy donors and cancer patients. Sequenced by immunoSEQ multiplex PCR; TCRdb stores in-frame clones only, minus some. The sample lists 90,000 to 150,000 clones, about 90% occurring once. Sequenced sample: blood. These receptors all stem from a man between 45 and 60 years old in good health. CDR3s include the opening cysteine and the closing phenylalanine or tryptophan. The order of the fields is CDR3 length, V gene, D gene, clone size, J gene, CDR3 protein, CDR3 DNA. D genes are given only for firm matches. Part of the rows lack a size; the others show once, few, many or a class for expanded clones.

>16|TRBV19|TRBD1|NA|TRBJ1-1
CASSIRLTGDNTEAFF
TGTGCCAGTAGTATACGCCTAACAGGGGACAACACTGAAGCTTTCTTT
>16|TRBV6-2/TRBV6-3|TRBD2|few|TRBJ2-1
CASSDIPSGGRNEQFF
TGTGCCAGCAGTGATATACCTAGCGGGGGGAGGAATGAGCAGTTCTTC
>13|TRBV27|NA|NA|TRBJ2-3
CASSLTHTDTQYF
TGTGCCAGCAGTTTAACCCACACAGATACGCAGTATTTT
>16|TRBV4-1|TRBD1|NA|TRBJ1-4
CASSLVTGARNEKLFF
TGCGCCAGCAGCCTAGTGACAGGGGCGAGGAATGAAAAACTGTTTTTT
>14|TRBV5-6|NA|NA|TRBJ2-5
CASSLWGAGETQYF
TGTGCCAGCAGCTTGTGGGGAGCGGGAGAGACCCAGTACTTC
>15|TRBV6-2/TRBV6-3|TRBD1|NA|TRBJ1-1
CASSYSGQGGTEAFF
TGTGCCAGCAGTTACTCTGGACAGGGAGGAACTGAAGCTTTCTTT
>16|TRBV9|NA|NA|TRBJ1-4
CASSVEPRGGNEKLFF
TGTGCCAGCAGCGTAGAACCCCGGGGGGGTAATGAAAAACTGTTTTTT
>18|TRBV15|NA|NA|TRBJ2-6
CATSRGSREGSGANVLTF
TGTGCCACCAGCAGAGGATCAAGAGAGGGCTCTGGGGCCAACGTCCTGACTTTC
>15|TRBV3-1/TRBV3-2|NA|NA|TRBJ1-1
CASSHRTTMNTEAFF
TGTGCCAGCAGCCACCGGACAACCATGAACACTGAAGCTTTCTTT
>15|TRBV24-1|NA|NA|TRBJ2-3
CATSERTAHTDTQYF
TGTGCCACCAGTGAAAGGACAGCCCACACAGATACGCAGTATTTT
>16|TRBV24-1|TRBD1|NA|TRBJ1-2
CATSDGTGGARFGYTF
TGTGCCACCAGTGATGGGACAGGGGGCGCAAGGTTCGGCTACACCTTC
>14|TRBV19|NA|NA|TRBJ2-2
CASSIGWQSGELFF
TGTGCCAGTAGTATTGGGTGGCAGTCAGGGGAGCTGTTTTTT
>14|TRBV18|NA|NA|TRBJ2-3
CASSPLGNTDTQYF
TGTGCCAGCTCACCACTGGGAAACACAGATACGCAGTATTTT
>12|TRBV14|NA|NA|TRBJ2-7
CASSWLGTEQYF
TGTGCCAGCAGCTGGCTCGGAACCGAGCAGTACTTC
>15|TRBV7-9|TRBD2|NA|TRBJ2-5
CASSPRTSGAETQYF
TGTGCCAGCAGCCCCCGGACTAGCGGGGCGGAGACCCAGTACTTC
>13|TRBV30|TRBD1|few|TRBJ1-1
CAFKDRGNSEAFF
TGTGCCTTTAAAGACAGGGGTAATTCTGAAGCTTTCTTT
>14|TRBV30|NA|NA|TRBJ2-3
CAWSKGAHTDTQYF
TGTGCCTGGAGTAAAGGGGCTCACACAGATACGCAGTATTTT
>14|TRBV6-4|NA|once|TRBJ1-6
CASSGEHGNSPLHF
TGTGCCAGCAGTGGAGAACATGGAAATTCACCCCTCCACTTT
>15|TRBV29-1|TRBD1|NA|TRBJ1-2
CSVERRTGGSYGYTF
TGCAGCGTTGAGCGGCGGACAGGTGGATCCTATGGCTACACCTTC
>14|TRBV3-1/TRBV3-2|NA|NA|TRBJ1-1
CASSQDGMNTEAFF
TGTGCCAGCAGCCAAGACGGCATGAACACTGAAGCTTTCTTT
>14|TRBV3-1/TRBV3-2|NA|NA|TRBJ1-2
CASSQEGTFYGYTF
TGTGCCAGCAGCCAAGAAGGGACCTTCTATGGCTACACCTTC
>14|TRBV11-2|NA|NA|TRBJ1-2
CASSSTMGGYGYTF
TGTGCCAGCAGCTCCACCATGGGGGGGTATGGCTACACCTTC
>16|TRBV10-3|NA|NA|TRBJ1-2
CAISAGWEGSSYGYTF
TGTGCCATCAGTGCCGGTTGGGAGGGTTCCTCCTATGGCTACACCTTC
>16|TRBV9|NA|NA|TRBJ2-4
CASSVAGTGLLNIQYF
TGTGCCAGCAGCGTAGCGGGGACGGGACTTCTAAACATTCAGTACTTC
>12|TRBV27|NA|NA|TRBJ2-2
CASIGLTGELFF
TGTGCCAGCATCGGCCTAACCGGGGAGCTGTTTTTT
>15|TRBV6-5|TRBD2|NA|TRBJ2-7
CASRPQPGLPYEQYF
TGTGCCAGCAGACCTCAACCGGGACTACCCTACGAGCAGTACTTC
>14|TRBV5-1|NA|NA|TRBJ2-5
CASSQGANQETQYF
TGCGCCAGCAGCCAGGGAGCGAACCAAGAGACCCAGTACTTC
>15|TRBV5-4|NA|NA|TRBJ1-1
CASSLRQTANTEAFF
TGTGCCAGCAGCTTGAGACAGACCGCGAACACTGAAGCTTTCTTT
>15|TRBV11-2|TRBD1|NA|TRBJ2-5
CASSLGTGGGETQYF
TGTGCCAGCAGCTTAGGGACAGGGGGCGGGGAGACCCAGTACTTC
>15|TRBV4-1|NA|once|TRBJ1-5
CASSPGPNSNQPQHF
TGCGCCAGCAGCCCCGGGCCTAATAGCAATCAGCCCCAGCATTTT
>16|TRBV18|TRBD1|NA|TRBJ1-1
CASSQGQDRESTEAFF
TGTGCCAGCTCACAGGGGCAGGACAGGGAATCCACTGAAGCTTTCTTT